These 16 T cell receptor beta chains originate from one sample sequenced in a study of T cell repertoires and HLA-DP antigens. Antigen specificity for these receptors is unknown. Repertoires were generated with immunoSEQ multiplex PCR, while TCRdb's copy carries only in-frame clones and drops some. The sample lists about 89,000 clones, around nine tenths occurring once. The sequenced sample consisted of CD4+ T cells from PBMCs. The receptors derive from a man aged 45 to 65 in good health and CMV-seronegative.

The rearrangement links TRBV7-2 to TRBJ2-3, with 10 bases fitting TRBD2. Germline values: CDR1 SGHTA, CDR2 FQGNSA. The V gene end was trimmed by 5 bases and the J gene end by 3 bases; junction bases not matched to a gene: 11. The CDR3 has 17 amino acids. The CDR3: CASSILSAGGPTDTQYF. CDR3 nucleotides: TGTGCCAGCAGCATCCTCTCAGCGGGAGGGCCAACAGATACGCAGTATTTT.

The count of this clone is one. The chain carries TRBV14 and TRBJ2-3; 10 nucleotides agree with TRBD2. The CDR3 spans 18 residues. Germline loops: CDR1 SGHDN, CDR2 FVKESK. Unmatched junction bases numbered 9, after V lost 0 bases and J lost 3 bases. CDR3 sequence (DNA): TGTGCCAGCAGCCAAGATCTAGCGGGAGTGGCTCGGACAGATACGCAGTATTTT. Translating it yields CASSQDLAGVARTDTQYF.

This chain uses TRBV6-1 with TRBJ2-7; TRBD2 might be the D (5 bases). Germline CDR1 reads MNHNS; CDR2 reads SASEGT. Trimming took off 4 bases at V and 0 bases at J, with 10 bases between the two ends. CDR3 length equals 14 residues. The chain's CDR3 is CASSVRGSSYEQYF. In DNA form, the CDR3 reads TGTGCCAGCAGTGTAAGAGGGAGCTCCTACGAGCAGTACTTC.

This clone was picked up one time. The V call is TRBV19, the J call TRBJ2-3, with 11 bases aligning to TRBD2. The V gene end was trimmed by 6 bases and the J gene end by 3 bases; junction bases not matched to a gene: 11. The germline V gene encodes CDR1 LNHDA and CDR2 SQIVND (reference sequence). CDR3 length: 17 residues. The CDR3: CASSLYSTSGVTDTQYF. The CDR3 DNA reads TGTGCCAGTAGCCTATACTCGACTAGCGGGGTAACAGATACGCAGTATTTT.

The chain couples TRBV5-1 to TRBJ2-1; D is possibly TRBD2 (5 bases). CDR3 length: 16 amino acids. CDR1 SGHRS and CDR2 YFSETQ come from the germline V gene. Between the trimmed V and J ends, which lost 3 bases and 5 bases, there was a span of 18 bases. The CDR3 is CASSSTVGEGDNEQFF. The CDR3 DNA is TGCGCCAGCAGCTCCACCGTGGGAGAGGGAGACAATGAGCAGTTCTTC. The variable domain in full, completed from reference TRBV5-1 and TRBJ2-1, reads KAGVTQTPRYLIKTRGQQVTLSCSPISGHRSVSWYQQTPGQGLQFLFEYFSETQRNKGNFPGRFSGRQFSNSRSEMNVSTLELGDSALYLCASSSTVGEGDNEQFFGPGTRLTVL.

In this sample, this clone turned up once. The chain links TRBV7-8 to TRBJ1-5, with TRBD1 matching over 7 bases. This CDR3 has 17 residues. CDR1 and CDR2 (germline): SGHVS, FQNEAQ. Trimming took 5 bases from V and 2 from J; bases not matched to a gene: 12. Written as DNA, the CDR3 is TGTGCCAGCAGCCCTCTACCGACAGGGCTGGGCAATCAGCCCCAGCATTTT. Translated: CASSPLPTGLGNQPQHF.

The V gene is TRBV15, the J gene TRBJ2-7, with a tentative D call TRBD1 (6 bases). CDR3 length equals 15 residues. Trimming removed 2 bases from V and 9 bases from J, with 20 bases in between. Germline loops: CDR1 LNHNV, CDR2 YYDKDF (reference sequence). The CDR3 spells CATSRNGQSPAGQYF. CDR3 coding DNA: TGTGCCACCAGCAGAAATGGACAGTCGCCCGCGGGGCAGTACTTC.

Written as DNA, the CDR3 is TGTGCCAGCAGCTTAGGGGGGGTGGCCGCCTACGAGCAGTACTTC. This encodes CASSLGGVAAYEQYF. This chain connects TRBV7-9 to TRBJ2-7, with D tentatively TRBD2 (6 bases). CDR1 SEHNR and CDR2 FQNEAQ come from the germline V gene (reference sequence). CDR3 length: 15 amino acids. V lost 1 base to trimming and J lost 2 bases, with 12 bases between them.

The chain combines TRBV2 with TRBJ2-2; maybe TRBD2 (5 bases). V was clipped by 6 bases and J by 4 bases, with 9 bases between them. Germline loops: CDR1 SNHLY, CDR2 FYNNEI. The CDR3 length is 13 residues. CDR3 sequence: CASRILVTGELFF. CDR3 in DNA: TGTGCCAGCAGAATACTAGTCACCGGGGAGCTGTTTTTT.

There are a few counts of this clone. The chain carries TRBV7-9 and TRBJ2-7; 7 nucleotides align to TRBD1. Germline values: CDR1 SEHNR, CDR2 FQNEAQ (reference sequence). The CDR3 runs to 14 residues. V shed 5 bases, J shed 2 bases, and the junction held 6 bases outside the gene matches. For the CDR3, the DNA is TGTGCCAGCAGCGCCGCCGGGACAGCCTACGAGCAGTACTTC. Translating it yields CASSAAGTAYEQYF.

The chain combines TRBV11-2 with TRBJ1-2; D gene unclear. Germline assignment: CDR1 SGHAT and CDR2 FQNNGV. The CDR3 length is 13 residues. V was cut by 1 base and J by 8 bases, with 11 bases left in between. Written as DNA, the CDR3 is TGTGCCAGCAGCTTAGTGGGCAGTGGGGGCTACACCTTC. Protein product: CASSLVGSGGYTF.

The genes are TRBV27 and TRBJ1-6; D call uncertain. This CDR3 contains 14 residues. Trimming shortened V by 6 bases and J by 10 bases, and 16 bases separated the two germline ends. Germline V gives CDR1 MNHEY, CDR2 SMNVEV (reference sequence). The CDR3 here is CASSSVRAQSPLHF. The CDR3, as DNA: TGTGCCAGCAGCTCGGTAAGGGCGCAGTCACCCCTCCACTTT.

V gene TRBV2 combines with J gene TRBJ2-2; 9 nucleotides align to TRBD2. The V segment lost 5 bases and the J segment 6 bases; nucleotides outside the gene matches: 16. The CDR3 has 18 residues. Germline CDR1 is SNHLY and CDR2 is FYNNEI. CDR3 residues: CASSTLGSGGVIAGELFF. The CDR3 region has the DNA TGTGCCAGCAGTACCTTAGGTAGCGGGGGTGTCATCGCCGGGGAGCTGTTTTTT.

The chain couples TRBV2 to TRBJ1-1, with no clear D. Germline loops: CDR1 SNHLY, CDR2 FYNNEI. The V gene lost 7 bases and the J gene lost 1 base, with 13 bases spanning the gap. The CDR3 loop spans 14 amino acids. The CDR3 region has the DNA TGTGCCAGCACCCTTGGGGAGTGGAACACTGAAGCTTTCTTT. Protein product: CASTLGEWNTEAFF.

This chain joins TRBV7-8 and TRBJ2-3; the match to TRBD2 covers 7 bases. Germline values: CDR1 SGHVS, CDR2 FQNEAQ. This CDR3 region has 15 residues. V lost 2 bases to trimming and J lost 2 bases; unmatched junction nucleotides: 4. In DNA form, the CDR3 reads TGTGCCAGCAGCTTATTTAGCGGGTACACAGATACGCAGTATTTT. Protein product: CASSLFSGYTDTQYF.

This clone was seen once. This sequence joins TRBV7-6 and TRBJ1-4; possible D gene TRBD1, 5 bases. This CDR3 has 14 amino acids. Germline CDR1 SGHVS, CDR2 FNYEAQ. V was shortened by 4 bases and J by 4 bases, with 10 bases between the two germline ends. The CDR3 reads CASSSGRNNEKLFF. The CDR3 DNA sequence: TGTGCCAGCAGCTCGGGACGGAATAATGAAAAACTGTTTTTT. Full variable domain (remainder filled in from reference TRBV7-6 and TRBJ1-4): GAGVSQSPRYKVTKRGQDVALRCDPISGHVSLYWYRQALGQGPEFLTYFNYEAQQDKSGLPNDRFSAERPEGSISTLTIQRTEQRDSAMYRCASSSGRNNEKLFFGSGTQLSVL.